The present TCR beta chain was sequenced within a study of CD8+ T cells in alopecia areata. Germline V gives CDR1 MNHEY, CDR2 SVGAGI. The CDR3 has 14 amino acids. The V and J ends lost 4 bases and 8 bases, in that order; junction bases with no gene match: 8. Peripheral blood samples and lesional scalp punch biopsies were obtained from alopecia areata patients. Sorting separated CD4+ and CD8+ T cells out of PBMCs. This clone was detected a few times. Its specificity is unknown. RNA extraction and reverse transcription yielded cDNA as sequencing template. TCRdb keeps only in-frame clones here, not all; method: immunoSEQ multiplex PCR. The repertoire holds 65,000 to 95,000 clones, roughly half seen once, with around 5.7% in the top ten. Whole-study findings and limits: Higher clonality was seen in lesional scalp than in normal scalp, especially in alopecia totalis/universalis.

What was sequenced was NKG2D-high CD8+ T cells sorted from blood. This clonotype was obtained from a human donor with alopecia areata. The chain couples TRBV6-5 to TRBJ2-1; 7 bases are a match to TRBD2. The CDR3 here is CASSLSGTQDEQFF. The CDR3 coding sequence is TGTGCCAGCAGTTTGAGCGGGACGCAGGATGAGCAGTTCTTC.